The clone carrying this T cell receptor (beta chain) was counted between two and nine times. The target antigen is unknown. Germline V gene sequence: CDR1 DFQATT, CDR2 SNEGSKA (reference sequence). This CDR3 comprises 13 residues. Trimming stripped 3 bases from V and 3 bases from J, with 12 bases between. Libraries were made from TCR beta cDNA, and they carried unique molecular identifiers. T cells numbering roughly 0.9 to 11 million gave rise to roughly 0.5 million cDNA molecules. A single record per CDR3 protein comes from TCRdb applying MiXCR to the PCR reads. The sample consists of more than 450,000 distinct CDR3 sequences, about a third of them appearing once. The data belong to a study of post-analysis software for immune sequencing data. On the study more broadly: The disease courses spanned relapsing-remitting, secondary progressive and progressive-relapsing forms of multiple sclerosis. Study-level points and caveats: Higher frequency in patients than in controls was seen for several TRBV segments, with TRBV5-6, TRBV5-1 and TRBV20-1 among them. When compared against controls, multiple sclerosis patients showed significantly lower normalized Chao1 diversity.

The chain recombines TRBV20-1 with TRBJ2-7, with a possible D match to TRBD1 (6 bases). This sequence originates from a girl aged 2-17 years with multiple sclerosis. Source material: blood. The CDR3 bases are TGCAGTGCTAGGAGGGCAGGGGTCTACGAGCAGTACTTC. Protein sequence: CSARRAGVYEQYF.